This T cell receptor beta chain was retrieved from a study of low-dose radiotherapy and immunotherapy resistance in tumors. Primers targeting TRAV and TRBV primed first-strand cDNA, covering alpha and beta chains. The PCR that amplified TCRs ran for approximately 20 cycles, relying on a constant-region primer and a V-primer adapter. TCRdb re-called the reads through MiXCR, storing one row per CDR3 protein. The data hold around 10,000 distinct CDR3 sequences, with approximately 55% observed a single time. The receptor's source is a human donor with advanced metastatic prostate, ovarian, gallbladder or colorectal cancer (not recorded which). This table probably holds off-target reads from a library built for another chain.

The CDR3 nucleotides read TGCGCCAGCAGCCAAGTCAACTTGGTCCACACAGATACGCAGTATTTT. It specifies CASSQVNLVHTDTQYF. The chain is built from TRBV4-1 and TRBJ2-3; D not certain. Trimming left V 1 base short and J 2 bases short, with 13 bases between. From germline, CDR1 is MGHRA and CDR2 YSYEKL. This CDR3 contains 16 residues.